This TCR beta chain was identified during a study of T cell repertoires in cytomegalovirus infection. Looking at the study overall: Newly reported HLA-C-restricted and thoroughly characterized HLA-B-restricted CMV epitopes were employed. Whole-study results and caveats: The cumulative frequency of public TCR beta families identified carriers of CMV plus the relevant HLA. The response measured ex vivo was dominated by TCR beta clonotypes (HLA-C-restricted and CMV-specific).

This CDR3 has 15 residues. V lost 0 bases and J 3 bases, leaving 9 bases between the germline ends. Germline CDR1 is ENHRY and CDR2 is SYGVKD. Each CDR3 protein is one row after TCRdb ran MiXCR on the reads. The sample gives 570,000 or so distinct CDR3 sequences, around two fifths of which show up once; 48% is in the top ten. This clonotype has just one count. What it binds is not known. The sequencing used cultured PBMCs, collected from culture after CMV antigen stimulation. The J gene is TRBJ2-1, the V gene TRBV10-3; D ambiguous. The TCR was taken from a human donor in good health (CMV status not recorded). Some clones in this sample may be carry-over from other donors' samples. This CDR3 is CAISESDIYYNEQFF. In nucleotides, the CDR3 is TGTGCCATCAGTGAGTCCGACATTTACTACAATGAGCAGTTCTTC.